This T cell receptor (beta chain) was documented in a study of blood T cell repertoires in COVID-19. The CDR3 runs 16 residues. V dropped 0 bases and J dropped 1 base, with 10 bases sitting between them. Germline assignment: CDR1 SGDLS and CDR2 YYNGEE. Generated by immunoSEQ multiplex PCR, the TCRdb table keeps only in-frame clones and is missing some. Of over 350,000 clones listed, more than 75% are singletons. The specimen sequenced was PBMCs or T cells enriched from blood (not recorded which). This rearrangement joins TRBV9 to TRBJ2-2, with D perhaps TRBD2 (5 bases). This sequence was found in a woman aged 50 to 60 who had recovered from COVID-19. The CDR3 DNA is TGTGCCAGCAGCGTAGGACGAGCGGAGAACACCGGGGAGCTGTTTTTT. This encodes CASSVGRAENTGELFF.